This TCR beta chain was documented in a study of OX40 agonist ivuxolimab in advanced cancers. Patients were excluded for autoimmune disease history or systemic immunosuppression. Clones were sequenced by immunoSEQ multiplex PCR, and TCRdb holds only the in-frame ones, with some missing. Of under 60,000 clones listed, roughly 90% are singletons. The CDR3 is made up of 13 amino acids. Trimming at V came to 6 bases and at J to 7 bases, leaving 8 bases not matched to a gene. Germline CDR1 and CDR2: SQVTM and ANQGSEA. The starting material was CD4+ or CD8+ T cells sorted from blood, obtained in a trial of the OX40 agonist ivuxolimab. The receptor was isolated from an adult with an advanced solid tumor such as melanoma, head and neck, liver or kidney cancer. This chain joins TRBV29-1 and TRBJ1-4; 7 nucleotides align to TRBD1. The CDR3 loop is CSVTGERSEKLFF. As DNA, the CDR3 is TGCAGCGTAACAGGGGAGAGGAGTGAAAAACTGTTTTTT.